This T cell receptor beta chain was recovered during a study of response to subunit inactivated influenza vaccine. The CDR3 has 14 residues. Trimming cost V 6 bases and J 5 bases, with 15 bases left between them. MiXCR was run by TCRdb on the RT-PCR reads, yielding one entry per CDR3 protein. The sample holds around 470,000 distinct CDR3 sequences, less than 7.5% seen once. The sequences come from PBMCs from blood, collected roughly 24 months after vaccination. The V gene is TRBV12-3 or TRBV12-4, the J gene TRBJ2-3; no clear D gene. This TCR derives from a man aged 45 to 70 who received an inactivated influenza vaccine. The CDR3 sequence is CASRRRNEEDTQYF. The CDR3 coding sequence is TGTGCCAGCAGGCGGCGCAACGAGGAAGATACGCAGTATTTT.